The 14 T cell receptor delta chains reported below all come from one sample, sequenced in a study of Vδ1+ human thymocytes. General study results and limits: In the thymus, TRG and TRD repertoires looked highly polyclonal with Gaussian CDR3 lengths.

Sequences come from RNA converted to cDNA by reverse transcription. Pooled V-gene forward primers with one constant-region reverse primer generated the CDR3 amplicons by multiplex PCR. TCRdb reanalysed the multiplex PCR reads with CATT. The data contain more than 45,000 delta-chain clones, over 13% of them singletons. Their antigens are not known. The sequenced material came from Vdelta1+ gamma-delta thymocytes from the thymus. Subset reported: FACS-sorted CD3+ TCRalphabeta- TCRVdelta1+ TCRVdelta2- thymocytes. Receptor source: a girl under three years old who had congenital heart surgery.

This chain uses TRDV1 with TRDJ1; 13 bases agree with TRDD3. The CDR3 has 21 amino acids. Germline assignment: CDR1 TSWWSYY and CDR2 QGS. J was trimmed by 5 bases and V by 2 bases; bases with no gene match: 20. The CDR3 loop is CALGESNGNTGGYDRGDKLIF. The CDR3 DNA follows: TGTGCTCTTGGGGAATCAAACGGAAATACTGGGGGATACGACCGGGGGGATAAACTCATCTTT.

The V and J genes are TRDV1 and TRDJ1; D call uncertain. V lost 3 bases and J lost 6, with 14 bases in between. This CDR3 is 14 amino acids long. The germline V gene encodes CDR1 TSWWSYY and CDR2 QGS. The CDR3 DNA is TGTGCTCTTGGGGATCGTAGTTTGGCCAATAAACTCATCTTT. Protein: CALGDRSLANKLIF.

In the case of this clone: At one of its ends the junction is not consistent with the germline gene, which may arise from a read error. This sample includes further DNA sequences coding for the same CDR3. The rearrangement joins TRDV1 to TRDJ1; no clear D. The germline gives CDR1 TSWWSYY, CDR2 QGS. The CDR3 is 16 residues long. The CDR3 region is CALGELSGAYTDKLIF. CDR3 coding DNA: TGTGCTCTTGGGGAACTGAGTGGCGCGTACACCGATAAGCTCATCTTT.

The J gene is TRDJ1, the V gene TRDV1, with D uncertain. Trimming left V 4 bases short and J 2 bases short, with 17 bases between. The germline V gene has CDR1 TSWWSYY and CDR2 QGS. The CDR3 spans 16 residues. The CDR3 reads CALGVGLRPWTDKLIF. CDR3 DNA sequence: TGTGCTCTTGGGGTGGGCCTCCGCCCGTGGACCGATAAACTCATCTTT.

This clone was found a few times. The chain is built from TRDV1 and TRDJ1, with 12 bases fitting TRDD3. The CDR3 covers 21 residues. Germline V CDR1 and CDR2: TSWWSYY, QGS. Trimming removed 2 bases from V and 1 base from J; junction bases left unmatched: 17. The CDR3 is CALGEGRFWGIRVGSTDKLIF. For the CDR3, the DNA is TGTGCTCTTGGGGAAGGGCGATTCTGGGGGATACGCGTCGGTAGCACCGATAAACTCATCTTT.

The chain recombines TRDV1 with TRDJ1, with TRDD2 matching 9 bases. Germline V lookup: CDR1 TSWWSYY, CDR2 QGS. Trimming cost V 9 bases and J 0 bases; bases outside gene matches: 14. The CDR3 extends over 17 amino acids. The CDR3 is CALGLPTLPFYTDKLIF. The CDR3 DNA reads as TGTGCTCTCGGCCTTCCTACTTTGCCCTTCTACACCGATAAACTCATCTTT.

This clone was seen more than once but under ten times. The chain employs TRDV1 and TRDJ1; 8 bases align to TRDD3. The germline CDR1 and CDR2 sequences are TSWWSYY and QGS. The CDR3 length is 18 residues. J gave up 0 bases and V 0 bases, and 9 bases lay outside the gene matches. CDR3 sequence (DNA): TGTGCTCTTGGGGAACTAAATGCTGGGGGAAAGTACACCGATAAACTCATCTTT. Amino acids: CALGELNAGGKYTDKLIF.

This clone was seen a handful of times. Other DNA sequences in this sample translate to the same CDR3. The chain couples TRAV29/DV5 to TRDJ1; tentatively, D is TRDD3 (6 bases). The CDR3 is 15 amino acids. Deletions cut 4 bases from V and 11 bases from J, with 27 bases between. The germline CDR1 and CDR2 sequences are NSMFDY and ISSIKDK. The CDR3 here is CAAATSRGWGSGLIF. For the CDR3, the DNA is TGTGCAGCAGCAACTTCCAGGGGGTGGGGGTCTGGCCTCATCTTT.

This clone occurred a few times. The chain is built from TRDV1 and TRDJ1, with TRDD3 identical over 10 bases. Trimming removed 2 bases from V and 1 base from J; junction bases left unmatched: 16. The CDR3 length is 20 residues. Germline loops: CDR1 TSWWSYY, CDR2 QGS. The CDR3 nucleotides are TGTGCTCTTGGGGAAGGTCCGCAACACTGGGGGATCCCCCCCACCGATAAACTCATCTTT. This gives the protein CALGEGPQHWGIPPTDKLIF.

This clone was counted a few times. This chain connects TRDV1 to TRDJ1; 8 bases map to TRDD3. The trim removed 4 bases at V and 3 bases at J, leaving 16 bases unmatched. Germline CDR1 is TSWWSYY and CDR2 is QGS. The CDR3 sequence is 18 residues long. The CDR3 DNA is TGTGCTCTTGGGGCACACTCGGGCCTGGGGGAGTCCCCCGATAAACTCATCTTT. Translation gives CALGAHSGLGESPDKLIF.

The rearrangement joins TRDV1 to TRDJ1, with TRDD3 as a possible D gene (9 bases). The germline CDR1 and CDR2 sequences are TSWWSYY and QGS. V shed 0 bases and J shed 0 bases, with 29 bases lying between them. This CDR3 contains 22 residues. The CDR3 spells CALGELATSYGLGDRYTDKLIF. CDR3 coding DNA: TGTGCTCTTGGGGAACTAGCTACTTCCTACGGACTGGGGGACCGATACACCGATAAACTCATCTTT.

The V and J genes are TRDV1 and TRDJ1; 12 nucleotides match TRDD3. This CDR3 comprises 16 residues. The V and J ends lost 4 bases and 3 bases, in that order; junction bases with no gene match: 6. Germline CDR1 and CDR2: TSWWSYY and QGS. The CDR3 here is CALGVVTGGYSDKLIF. CDR3 nucleotides: TGTGCTCTTGGGGTGGTTACTGGGGGATACTCCGATAAACTCATCTTT.

This clone was seen only a few times. One end of the junction is discordant with germline, which a read error may explain. The chain couples TRDV1 to TRDJ1; D is unclear. Germline CDR1 and CDR2: TSWWSYY and QGS. The CDR3 spans 14 residues. CDR3 coding DNA: TGTGCTCTTGGAGAGGCCCCCTCCCCGGGTAAACCCATCTTT. Protein: CALGEAPSPGKPIF.

This clone appeared once. The rearrangement links TRDV1 to TRDJ1, with TRDD3 matching 7 bases. V dropped 4 bases and J dropped 5; count of bases not matched to a gene: 16. The CDR3 has 17 residues. From germline, CDR1 is TSWWSYY and CDR2 QGS. CDR3 nucleotide sequence: TGTGCTCTTGGGGTTCAAGTCTGGGGGGATCATTGTGATAAACTCATCTTT. This sequence encodes CALGVQVWGDHCDKLIF.